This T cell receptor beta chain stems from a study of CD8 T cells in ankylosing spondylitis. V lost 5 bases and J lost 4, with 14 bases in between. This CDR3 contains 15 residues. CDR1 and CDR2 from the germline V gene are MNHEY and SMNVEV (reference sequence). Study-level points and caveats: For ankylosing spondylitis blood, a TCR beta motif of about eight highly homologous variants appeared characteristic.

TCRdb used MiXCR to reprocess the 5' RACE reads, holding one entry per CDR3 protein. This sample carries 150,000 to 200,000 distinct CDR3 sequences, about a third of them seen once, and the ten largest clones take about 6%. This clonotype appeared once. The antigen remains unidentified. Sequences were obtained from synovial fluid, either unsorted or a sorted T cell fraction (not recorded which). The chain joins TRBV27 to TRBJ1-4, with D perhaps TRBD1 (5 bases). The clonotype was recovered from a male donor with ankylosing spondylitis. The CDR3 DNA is TGTGCCAGCAGTCGGCGCAGGGTCAATAATGAAAAACTGTTTTTT. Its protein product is CASSRRRVNNEKLFF.